The clone carrying this T cell receptor (beta chain) was seen only a few times. Its antigen is as yet unknown. The V gene's germline CDR1 is DFQATT and CDR2 SNEGSKA (reference sequence). The CDR3 has 15 residues. J gave up 2 bases and V 2 bases, and 7 bases lay outside the gene matches. This sample was taken from a study of T-cell memory formation after mild COVID-19. Study-wide context: TCR clusters were largely donor specific. General observations from the study: CD4+ contracting clones were found mainly in CM and EM, and CD8+ ones in EMRA.

It was 5'RACE with constant-segment primers that produced the TCR alpha and TCR beta cDNA libraries, which carried sample barcodes and UMIs. TCRdb re-called the 5' RACE reads with MiXCR, one entry per CDR3 protein. The table lists about 190,000 distinct CDR3 sequences, around 19% of them singletons. The sequence came from an adult woman who had mild COVID-19 (a few samples of this study predate the infection). Cell type and time point are not known. The chain joins TRBV20-1 to TRBJ2-7; the match to TRBD2 covers 9 bases. The sample taken for sequencing was PBMCs or a T cell subset sorted from them (not recorded which). CDR3 nucleotide sequence: TGCAGTGCTAGATCCATAGCGGGAGAACCCTACGAGCAGTACTTC. Its translation: CSARSIAGEPYEQYF.